The clone carrying this T cell receptor (beta chain) came up many times. Germline CDR1 is SEHNR and CDR2 is FQNEAQ (reference sequence). The CDR3 is 15 amino acids. The V segment lost 5 bases and the J segment 10 bases; nucleotides outside the gene matches: 10. The source of the sample is a study of T cell repertoires in cytomegalovirus infection. Across the whole study: From public TCR beta signatures came an indication of both CMV infection and matching HLA type.

TCRdb passed the reads through MiXCR, listing each CDR3 protein once. The sample consists of over 450,000 distinct CDR3 sequences, about 11% of them appearing once. The receptor's source is a human donor in good health (CMV status not recorded). Some clones in this sample may be carry-over from other donors' samples. The chain recombines TRBV7-9 with TRBJ2-1, with 11 bases identical to TRBD2. Sequenced input: PBMCs. This CDR3 reads CASSQLGSGRVEQFF. CDR3 DNA sequence: TGTGCCAGCAGCCAACTCGGTAGCGGGAGGGTCGAGCAGTTCTTC. Filled out from reference TRBV7-9 and TRBJ2-1, the complete variable domain reads DTGVSQNPRHKITKRGQNVTFRCDPISEHNRLYWYRQTLGQGPEFLTYFQNEAQLEKSRLLSDRFSAERPKGSFSTLEIQRTEQGDSAMYLCASSQLGSGRVEQFFGPGTRLTVL.